The T cell receptor (beta chain) described here comes from a study of control samples from healthy donors and cancer patients. The CDR3 extends over 16 amino acids. Germline loops: CDR1 MNHEY, CDR2 SVGEGT. V gave up 0 bases and J gave up 4 bases, with 13 bases separating them. Repertoires were generated with immunoSEQ multiplex PCR, while TCRdb's copy carries only in-frame clones and drops some. The table lists more than 95,000 clones, approximately 87% of them singletons. The rearrangement uses TRBV6-2 or TRBV6-3 and TRBJ1-5, with D possibly being TRBD1 (6 bases). The origin of this receptor is a man aged 60-69 years in good health. Sequenced material: blood. In DNA form, the CDR3 reads TGTGCCAGCAGTTACTCGTCCAGGGGCGGTAATCAGCCCCAGCATTTT. This translates into CASSYSSRGGNQPQHF.